This TCR beta chain comes out of a study of blood T cell repertoires in COVID-19. CDR1 is SGHTA and CDR2 is FQGNSA in the germline V gene. Germline trimming cut 2 bases from V and 1 base from J; bases unmatched to any gene: 9. This CDR3 comprises 17 residues. The data were produced by immunoSEQ multiplex PCR, yet TCRdb's version contains in-frame clones alone and is incomplete. This table has approximately 120,000 clones, roughly 75% appearing once. The rearrangement links TRBV7-2 to TRBJ2-7, with 9 positions matching TRBD2. The source is a human donor in a cohort sampled during active or convalescent COVID-19. Sequencing input: peripheral blood. CDR3 protein: CASSLRWGLAGSYEQYF. In DNA form, the CDR3 reads TGTGCCAGCAGCTTACGTTGGGGGCTAGCGGGGTCCTACGAGCAGTACTTC. Using reference TRBV7-2 and TRBJ2-7 for the parts outside the CDR3, the full variable domain is GAGVSQSPSNKVTEKGKDVELRCDPISGHTALYWYRQSLGQGLEFLIYFQGNSAPDKSGLPSDRFSAERTGGSVSTLTIQRTQQEDSAVYLCASSLRWGLAGSYEQYFGPGTRLTVT.